These T cell receptor beta chains were read from a single sample in a study of CD8 T cells in Susac syndrome. MiXCR, applied by TCRdb to the immunoSEQ multiplex PCR reads, yields one record per CDR3 protein. This repertoire shows 150,000 to 200,000 distinct CDR3 sequences, roughly 95% found once; its top ten account for around 0.085%. Sequenced material: CD4+ T cells from PBMCs. These receptors were taken from a human donor with multiple sclerosis. CDR3s include the opening cysteine and the closing phenylalanine or tryptophan. Each record gives: V gene, D gene, J gene, clone size, CDR3 DNA, CDR3 protein. A D gene is named only where the DNA matches it firmly. Where a row states a size, it is once, few, many or the class of an expanded clone; other rows omit it.

v_gene: TRBV9
d_gene: -
j_gene: TRBJ2-6
abundance: -
CDR3nt: TGTGCCAGCAGCGACTTACCGGGCTCCTCTGGGGCCAACGTCCTGACTTTC
CDR3aa: CASSDLPGSSGANVLTF

v_gene: TRBV7-9
d_gene: -
j_gene: TRBJ2-6
abundance: -
CDR3nt: TGTGCCAGCAGCTTCCGGCCTCGCGGCAACGTCCTGACTTTC
CDR3aa: CASSFRPRGNVLTF

v_gene: TRBV7-3
d_gene: TRBD2
j_gene: TRBJ2-2
abundance: once
CDR3nt: TGTGCCAGCAGCTTAGTAGCGGGGAACACCGGGGAGCTGTTTTTT
CDR3aa: CASSLVAGNTGELFF

v_gene: TRBV29-1
d_gene: TRBD2
j_gene: TRBJ2-3
abundance: -
CDR3nt: TGCAGCGCCCATAGCGGGAATACGCAGTATTTT
CDR3aa: CSAHSGNTQYF

v_gene: TRBV20-1
d_gene: -
j_gene: TRBJ2-7
abundance: -
CDR3nt: TGCAGTGCTAGAAGGAACCTCTACGAGCAGTACTTC
CDR3aa: CSARRNLYEQYF

v_gene: TRBV30
d_gene: -
j_gene: TRBJ2-2
abundance: -
CDR3nt: TGTGCCTGGAGCCTGGGTGGGAGTTACACCGGGGAGCTGTTTTTT
CDR3aa: CAWSLGGSYTGELFF

v_gene: TRBV3-1
d_gene: TRBD1
j_gene: TRBJ2-5
abundance: -
CDR3nt: TGTGCCAGCAGCCTACAGGGGTTCCAAGAGACCCAGTACTTC
CDR3aa: CASSLQGFQETQYF

v_gene: TRBV29-1
d_gene: -
j_gene: TRBJ2-5
abundance: -
CDR3nt: TGCAGCGTTCAATACAGGGTAGTTAGAACGACCCAGTACTTC
CDR3aa: CSVQYRVVRTTQYF

v_gene: TRBV11-2
d_gene: -
j_gene: TRBJ2-7
abundance: once
CDR3nt: TGTGCCAGCAGGCGAACAGAACCCTACGAGCAGTACTTC
CDR3aa: CASRRTEPYEQYF

v_gene: TRBV6-1
d_gene: -
j_gene: TRBJ2-5
abundance: -
CDR3nt: TGTGCCAGCAGTGCCCAAACAAGGACAAGAGGGGGAGAGACCCAGTACTTC
CDR3aa: CASSAQTRTRGGETQYF

v_gene: TRBV7-8
d_gene: -
j_gene: TRBJ1-5
abundance: -
CDR3nt: TGTGCCAGCAGCATCGCTTCCTTGGTTGGGTATCAGCCCCAGCATTTT
CDR3aa: CASSIASLVGYQPQHF

v_gene: TRBV20-1
d_gene: -
j_gene: TRBJ1-4
abundance: -
CDR3nt: TGCAGTGCCAATCCCGGTCGGGGGGCCCGTGAAAAACTGTTTTTT
CDR3aa: CSANPGRGAREKLFF

v_gene: TRBV27
d_gene: -
j_gene: TRBJ2-1
abundance: -
CDR3nt: TGTGCCAGCAGTCCTCTCAATAACAATGAGCAGTTCTTC
CDR3aa: CASSPLNNNEQFF

v_gene: TRBV29-1
d_gene: TRBD2
j_gene: TRBJ2-5
abundance: -
CDR3nt: TGCAGCGTCGCTAGCGGGAGCTCGGTAGAGACCCAGTACTTC
CDR3aa: CSVASGSSVETQYF

v_gene: TRBV3-1
d_gene: -
j_gene: TRBJ2-7
abundance: -
CDR3nt: TGTGCCAGCAGCTATTCGACTAGCTCCTACGAGCAGTACTTC
CDR3aa: CASSYSTSSYEQYF

v_gene: TRBV3-1
d_gene: -
j_gene: TRBJ1-5
abundance: -
CDR3nt: TGTGCCAGCAGCCAAGGCGCGGGGAGCAATCAGCCCCAGCATTTT
CDR3aa: CASSQGAGSNQPQHF

v_gene: TRBV30
d_gene: -
j_gene: TRBJ1-5
abundance: -
CDR3nt: TGTGCCTGGAGTAAAACTTTCAATCAGCCCCAGCATTTT
CDR3aa: CAWSKTFNQPQHF

v_gene: TRBV5-6
d_gene: -
j_gene: TRBJ2-2
abundance: -
CDR3nt: TGTGCCAGCAGCCAGGGGTTAAGGGACACCGGGGAGCTGTTTTTT
CDR3aa: CASSQGLRDTGELFF

v_gene: TRBV9
d_gene: -
j_gene: TRBJ2-5
abundance: -
CDR3nt: TGTGCCAGCAGCGTAGGAACTCACAAGAAAGAAGAGACCCAGTACTTC
CDR3aa: CASSVGTHKKEETQYF

v_gene: TRBV18
d_gene: -
j_gene: TRBJ2-1
abundance: -
CDR3nt: TGTGCCAGCTCACAGGAACCCCGCAGTAACAATGAGCAGTTCTTC
CDR3aa: CASSQEPRSNNEQFF

v_gene: TRBV24-1
d_gene: -
j_gene: TRBJ2-3
abundance: -
CDR3nt: TGTGCCACCAGTGCCTATAAGGCAGATACGCAGTATTTT
CDR3aa: CATSAYKADTQYF

v_gene: TRBV29-1
d_gene: -
j_gene: TRBJ1-2
abundance: -
CDR3nt: TGCAGCGTTGAACGGGGTTCGGCCGATGGCTACACCTTC
CDR3aa: CSVERGSADGYTF

v_gene: TRBV9
d_gene: TRBD2
j_gene: TRBJ2-3
abundance: -
CDR3nt: TGTGCCAGCAGCGTCGGACTAGTCTTCACAGATACGCAGTATTTT
CDR3aa: CASSVGLVFTDTQYF

v_gene: TRBV24-1
d_gene: -
j_gene: TRBJ2-3
abundance: -
CDR3nt: TGTGCCACCAGTGATCCAGGACTCCCCTCGGATACGCAGTATTTT
CDR3aa: CATSDPGLPSDTQYF

v_gene: TRBV27
d_gene: -
j_gene: TRBJ1-1
abundance: -
CDR3nt: TGTGCCAGCAGTTTTAGCAGGGACACTGAAGCTTTCTTT
CDR3aa: CASSFSRDTEAFF

v_gene: TRBV29-1
d_gene: -
j_gene: TRBJ2-3
abundance: once
CDR3nt: TGCAGCGTTGAAGAAGGGGGGGTAGGAGATACGCAGTATTTT
CDR3aa: CSVEEGGVGDTQYF

v_gene: TRBV7-9
d_gene: -
j_gene: TRBJ1-1
abundance: -
CDR3nt: TGTGCCAGCAGCTTCTTCACTGAAGCTTTCTTT
CDR3aa: CASSFFTEAFF

v_gene: TRBV20-1
d_gene: TRBD1
j_gene: TRBJ1-2
abundance: -
CDR3nt: TGCAGTGTCGGACAGGGAGGGTCTAACTATGGCTACACCTTC
CDR3aa: CSVGQGGSNYGYTF

v_gene: TRBV7-3
d_gene: -
j_gene: TRBJ2-5
abundance: -
CDR3nt: TGTGCCAGCAGCTTAAACACCGGAGAGACCCAGTACTTC
CDR3aa: CASSLNTGETQYF

v_gene: TRBV23-1
d_gene: TRBD1
j_gene: TRBJ2-2
abundance: once
CDR3nt: TGCGCCAGCAGTCCCACCAGACAGGGGGACACCGGGGAGCTGTTTTTT
CDR3aa: CASSPTRQGDTGELFF

v_gene: TRBV15
d_gene: TRBD1
j_gene: TRBJ2-7
abundance: few
CDR3nt: TGTGCCACCTCTAGGGACAGCGCCTACGAGCAGTACTTC
CDR3aa: CATSRDSAYEQYF

v_gene: TRBV10-2
d_gene: TRBD1
j_gene: TRBJ1-2
abundance: -
CDR3nt: TGCGCCAGCAACCGGGACAGGGATAACTATGGCTACACCTTC
CDR3aa: CASNRDRDNYGYTF

v_gene: TRBV29-1
d_gene: TRBD2
j_gene: TRBJ2-1
abundance: -
CDR3nt: TGCAGCGTCGGCGGGGGGGCCTGGGAGCAGTTCTTC
CDR3aa: CSVGGGAWEQFF

v_gene: TRBV20-1
d_gene: -
j_gene: TRBJ2-1
abundance: -
CDR3nt: TGCAGTGCTAGACTGGGAAGAGGCTACGGGCAGTTCTTC
CDR3aa: CSARLGRGYGQFF

v_gene: TRBV5-1
d_gene: -
j_gene: TRBJ2-7
abundance: once
CDR3nt: TGCGCCAGCAGCTTGGGAGACCCAGACCTCCGCGAGCAGTACTTC
CDR3aa: CASSLGDPDLREQYF

v_gene: TRBV9
d_gene: TRBD1
j_gene: TRBJ2-2
abundance: -
CDR3nt: TGTGCCAGCAGCGTAGGACAGGGGGCGCCCGGGGAGCTGTTTTTT
CDR3aa: CASSVGQGAPGELFF

v_gene: TRBV20-1
d_gene: -
j_gene: TRBJ2-1
abundance: -
CDR3nt: TGCAGTGCTAGTCTGCAGTCCAATGAGCAGTTCTTC
CDR3aa: CSASLQSNEQFF

v_gene: TRBV20-1
d_gene: -
j_gene: TRBJ1-2
abundance: -
CDR3nt: TGCAGTGCTGCCCAAACACTATATGGCTACACCTTC
CDR3aa: CSAAQTLYGYTF

v_gene: TRBV30
d_gene: -
j_gene: TRBJ2-3
abundance: -
CDR3nt: TGTGCCTGGAGCGTAGCAGGGACTTCGACAGATACGCAGTATTTT
CDR3aa: CAWSVAGTSTDTQYF

v_gene: TRBV4-1
d_gene: TRBD2
j_gene: TRBJ2-5
abundance: once
CDR3nt: TGCGCCAGCAGCCCCATGGGGGAGGGGAGACAGACCCAGTACTTC
CDR3aa: CASSPMGEGRQTQYF

v_gene: TRBV5-1
d_gene: -
j_gene: TRBJ2-5
abundance: -
CDR3nt: TGCGCCAGCACCACACTAGGGTCCCTCCAAGAGACCCAGTACTTC
CDR3aa: CASTTLGSLQETQYF

v_gene: TRBV29-1
d_gene: -
j_gene: TRBJ2-7
abundance: -
CDR3nt: TGCAGCGTCAGGGGTTACGAGCAGTACTTC
CDR3aa: CSVRGYEQYF

v_gene: TRBV30
d_gene: -
j_gene: TRBJ2-6
abundance: once
CDR3nt: TGTGCCTGGAGTTATCGGGGATATGGGGCCAACGTCCTGACTTTC
CDR3aa: CAWSYRGYGANVLTF

v_gene: TRBV7-9
d_gene: -
j_gene: TRBJ2-5
abundance: -
CDR3nt: TGTGCCAGCAGCTCAGGGTACCAAGAGACCCAGTACTTC
CDR3aa: CASSSGYQETQYF

v_gene: TRBV20-1
d_gene: -
j_gene: TRBJ1-5
abundance: -
CDR3nt: TGCAGTGCTAGGAAGGGGTCGGGCAATCAGCCCCAGCATTTT
CDR3aa: CSARKGSGNQPQHF

v_gene: TRBV5-1
d_gene: -
j_gene: TRBJ1-4
abundance: -
CDR3nt: TGCGCCAGCAGCTCAGGGACACCGACTAATGAAAAACTGTTTTTT
CDR3aa: CASSSGTPTNEKLFF

v_gene: TRBV19
d_gene: TRBD2
j_gene: TRBJ2-2
abundance: -
CDR3nt: TGTGCCAGTAGTGCGAGACTAGCGGGGGGTACCGGGGAGCTGTTTTTT
CDR3aa: CASSARLAGGTGELFF

v_gene: TRBV12-3/TRBV12-4
d_gene: -
j_gene: TRBJ2-5
abundance: -
CDR3nt: TGTGCCAGCAGTTTTTACGTCATTGGTCAAGAGACCCAGTACTTC
CDR3aa: CASSFYVIGQETQYF

v_gene: TRBV2
d_gene: -
j_gene: TRBJ2-1
abundance: -
CDR3nt: TGTGCCAGCACGGCGGGACGACTTCGAAACAATGAGCAGTTCTTC
CDR3aa: CASTAGRLRNNEQFF

v_gene: TRBV29-1
d_gene: -
j_gene: TRBJ2-3
abundance: -
CDR3nt: TGCAGCGTCGGGGCCTGGGTAGATACGCAGTATTTT
CDR3aa: CSVGAWVDTQYF

v_gene: TRBV7-9
d_gene: TRBD2
j_gene: TRBJ2-4
abundance: -
CDR3nt: TGTGCCAGCAGCTTAGCTAGCGGGGCTGACAAAAACATTCAGTACTTC
CDR3aa: CASSLASGADKNIQYF

v_gene: TRBV5-1
d_gene: -
j_gene: TRBJ1-1
abundance: -
CDR3nt: TGCGCCAGCAGCTTGGGAGGGACGGGTACTGAAGCTTTCTTT
CDR3aa: CASSLGGTGTEAFF